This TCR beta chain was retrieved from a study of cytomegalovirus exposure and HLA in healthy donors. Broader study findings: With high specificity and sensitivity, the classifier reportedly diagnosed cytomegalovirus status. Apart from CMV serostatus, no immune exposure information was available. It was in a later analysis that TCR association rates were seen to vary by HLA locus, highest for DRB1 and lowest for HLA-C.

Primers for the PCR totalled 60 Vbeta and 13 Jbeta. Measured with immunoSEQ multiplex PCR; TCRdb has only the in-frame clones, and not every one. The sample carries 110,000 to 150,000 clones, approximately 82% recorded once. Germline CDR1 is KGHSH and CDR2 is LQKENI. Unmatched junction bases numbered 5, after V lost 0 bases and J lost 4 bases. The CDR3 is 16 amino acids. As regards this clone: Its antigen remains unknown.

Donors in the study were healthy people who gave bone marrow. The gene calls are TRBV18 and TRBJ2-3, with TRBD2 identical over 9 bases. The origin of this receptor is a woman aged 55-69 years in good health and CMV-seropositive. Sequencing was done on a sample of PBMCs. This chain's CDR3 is CASSPPKLAGPDTQYF. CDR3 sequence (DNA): TGTGCCAGCTCACCACCGAAACTAGCGGGCCCAGATACGCAGTATTTT.